These 10 T cell receptor beta chains share one sample of origin, sequenced in a study of T cell responses to AZD1222 COVID-19 vaccine. TCRdb's table, derived via immunoSEQ multiplex PCR, lists solely in-frame clones and lacks some. The sample lists about 59,000 clones, about four fifths occurring once. Source: peripheral blood, taken on day 0 of AZD1222 vaccination. These TCRs come from an adult in good health.

The chain joins TRBV3-1 (or the pseudogene TRBV3-2) to TRBJ1-4; a possible D gene is TRBD1 (6 bases). Looked up from germline, CDR1 is LGHDT and CDR2 is YNNKEL (reference sequence). The CDR3 is made up of 15 amino acids. Between the trimmed V and J ends, which lost 6 bases and 7 bases, there was a span of 18 bases. The CDR3 region is CASRDTGQSGEKLFF. The CDR3 DNA reads TGTGCCAGCAGGGACACGGGACAATCGGGTGAAAAACTGTTTTTT.

This clone was observed at least ten times. The chain carries TRBV30 and TRBJ1-1; TRBD1 is a possible D gene (6 bases). Per the germline V gene, CDR1 is GTSNPN and CDR2 is SVGIG (reference sequence). V dropped 3 bases and J dropped 1 base, with 9 bases sitting between them. The CDR3 contains 13 residues. The CDR3 DNA follows: TGTGCCTGGAGCTCGACAGGGAACACTGAAGCTTTCTTT. Encoded protein: CAWSSTGNTEAFF.

This clone has just a few counts. The chain joins TRBV27 to TRBJ1-1; TRBD1 might be the D (6 bases). With 3 bases removed from V and 3 bases from J, the gap between germline ends came to 11 bases. Germline V gives CDR1 MNHEY, CDR2 SMNVEV (reference sequence). The CDR3 loop spans 14 amino acids. CDR3 sequence reads: CASSFRGWDTEAFF. Here the CDR3 DNA reads TGTGCCAGCAGTTTCAGGGGTTGGGACACTGAAGCTTTCTTT.

The genes are TRBV19 and TRBJ1-5; tentative D call: TRBD1 (5 bases). The V and J ends lost 3 bases and 6 bases respectively, with 6 bases between them. Germline lookup yields CDR1 LNHDA and CDR2 SQIVND (reference sequence). The CDR3 consists of 12 residues. CDR3 amino acids: CASSIGGQPQHF. CDR3 DNA sequence: TGTGCCAGTAGTATTGGGGGTCAGCCCCAGCATTTT.

The V gene is TRBV11-2, the J gene TRBJ1-1, with no clear D. The CDR3 spans 13 residues. Trimming cost V 0 bases and J 0 bases, with 2 bases left between them. Germline CDR1 is SGHAT and CDR2 is FQNNGV. This CDR3 is CASSLEVNTEAFF. CDR3 bases: TGTGCCAGCAGCTTAGAGGTGAACACTGAAGCTTTCTTT.

A single count supports this clone. J is TRBJ2-7 and V is TRBV28; a weak D match, TRBD2 (5 bases). Trimming pared 10 bases from V and 4 bases from J, leaving 8 bases between. The CDR3 loop spans 10 amino acids. Germline V gene lookup returns CDR1 MDHEN and CDR2 SYDVKM. For the CDR3, the DNA is TGTGCCACCTCGGGGTACGAGCAGTACTTC. It yields the protein CATSGYEQYF.

This CDR3 is CASSLLLSSYNEQFF. In DNA form, the CDR3 reads TGTGCCAGCAGCTTGCTACTTAGCTCCTACAATGAGCAGTTCTTC. This rearrangement joins TRBV5-4 to TRBJ2-1; the D is unclear. With 1 base removed from V and 0 bases from J, the gap between germline ends came to 8 bases. The CDR3 contains 15 residues. Germline V gives CDR1 SGHNT, CDR2 YYREEE (reference sequence).

The V call is TRBV5-6, the J call TRBJ1-1; D is perhaps TRBD1 (5 bases). The CDR3 runs 18 residues. The germline CDR1 and CDR2 sequences are SGHDT and YYEEEE. Trimming left V 4 bases short and J 1 base short, with 23 bases between. The CDR3 sequence: CASSPIPWGGRRNTEAFF. CDR3 DNA: TGTGCCAGCAGCCCAATCCCATGGGGGGGTAGGAGGAACACTGAAGCTTTCTTT.

The rearrangement links TRBV9 to TRBJ2-2, with D perhaps being TRBD1 or TRBD2 (6 bases each). CDR1 is SGDLS and CDR2 is YYNGEE in the germline V gene. This CDR3 spans 17 amino acids. V lost 5 bases and J 0 bases, leaving 17 bases between the germline ends. This CDR3 reads CASSSPIGGANTGELFF. In DNA, the CDR3 is TGTGCCAGCAGTAGCCCGATCGGGGGCGCGAACACCGGGGAGCTGTTTTTT.

This clone was counted a few times. The chain carries TRBV5-1 and TRBJ1-1; tentatively, D is TRBD1 (5 bases). V was shortened by 4 bases and J by 4 bases, with 17 bases between the two germline ends. Per germline, CDR1 SGHRS and CDR2 YFSETQ. The length of the CDR3 is 15 residues. CDR3 residues: CASSMRGGERTEAFF. The CDR3 DNA reads TGCGCCAGCAGCATGAGGGGCGGGGAGCGCACTGAAGCTTTCTTT. Full variable domain (remainder filled in from reference TRBV5-1 and TRBJ1-1): KAGVTQTPRYLIKTRGQQVTLSCSPISGHRSVSWYQQTPGQGLQFLFEYFSETQRNKGNFPGRFSGRQFSNSRSEMNVSTLELGDSALYLCASSMRGGERTEAFFGQGTRLTVV.